This T cell receptor (beta chain) was retrieved from a study of CD8 T cells in Susac syndrome. Each multiple sclerosis control was a treatment-naive patient with relapsing-remitting disease that was either stable or active. Trimming pared 4 bases from V and 4 bases from J, leaving 13 bases between. Germline lookup yields CDR1 MNHEY and CDR2 SMNVEV (reference sequence). This CDR3 comprises 14 residues. RNA totalling 0.5 to 1 ug underwent reverse transcription with random hexamers. In TCRdb, the immunoSEQ multiplex PCR reads were re-called with MiXCR into one record per CDR3 protein. Found here are approximately 280,000 distinct CDR3 sequences, roughly 84% of them singletons; the top ten hold 0.11%.

The clonotype comes from a human donor with multiple sclerosis. This chain links TRBV27 with TRBJ1-1; D gene uncertain. Sequencing used CD8+ T cells from PBMCs. The CDR3: CASSSVGGSTEAFF. CDR3 sequence (DNA): TGTGCCAGCAGTTCCGTGGGCGGCAGCACTGAAGCTTTCTTT.